The sequence of this T cell receptor beta chain was determined in a study of T cell responses to AZD1222 COVID-19 vaccine. At the level of the study: Some second doses came at about 4 weeks and others at about 12 weeks; these were pooled.

CDR3 size: 16 residues. Germline values: CDR1 MDHEN, CDR2 SYDVKM. V was clipped by 2 bases and J by 7 bases; unmatched bases: 7. This clone has just one count. Its matching antigen is unknown. Study outcomes and limitations: Targets within unmutated variant regions were reportedly found for nearly half of spike-specific TCRs. Spike-spanning, vaccine-associated CD4 TCRs were dominant at 160-218 and 743-854. Possibly, clonal diversity was underestimated; donors were largely white British and included more females.

Some clones are missing from TCRdb's copy, which holds only in-frame ones; the method was immunoSEQ multiplex PCR. The table lists more than 250,000 clones, about 92% of them singletons. The TCR was taken from an adult in good health. Sequenced material: peripheral blood, taken on day 0 of AZD1222 vaccination. This chain links TRBV28 with TRBJ1-6; 8 bases map to TRBD1. The CDR3 DNA follows: TGTGCCAGCAGTTTACCCAGGGGGCCCCTCAATTCACCCCTCCACTTT. It specifies CASSLPRGPLNSPLHF.